These 32 T cell receptor beta chains share one sample of origin, sequenced in a study of identical twins. TCRdb passed the 5' RACE reads through MiXCR, listing each CDR3 protein once. The sample gives approximately 500,000 distinct CDR3 sequences, 20% to 25% of which show up once; about 3% is in the top ten. The same data also went into a second study, on T cells expressing NK-cell markers.

Specimen: CD4+ T cells sorted from blood. The receptor source for this set is a woman in her late teens or twenties in good health.

J is TRBJ2-5 and V is TRBV9, with D possibly matching TRBD2 (7 bases). In germline, CDR1 is SGDLS, CDR2 YYNGEE. Between the trimmed V and J ends, which lost 6 bases and 0 bases, there was a span of 21 bases. The length of the CDR3 is 17 residues. The CDR3 spells CASNQGIAGLHQETQYF. As DNA, the CDR3 is TGTGCCAGCAACCAGGGGATAGCGGGTCTACACCAAGAGACCCAGTACTTC.

This clonotype has a handful of counts. The gene calls are TRBV9 and TRBJ1-1, with a possible D match to TRBD1 (6 bases). In germline, CDR1 is SGDLS, CDR2 YYNGEE. CDR3 size: 15 residues. V was cut by 0 bases and J by 3 bases, with 12 bases left in between. In nucleotides, the CDR3 is TGTGCCAGCAGCGTAGATGGGGGCCGGGACACTGAAGCTTTCTTT. This gives the protein CASSVDGGRDTEAFF.

The chain links TRBV12-3 or TRBV12-4 to TRBJ1-5; D is possibly TRBD1 (6 bases). The CDR3 loop spans 16 amino acids. The germline V and J ends were trimmed by 8 bases and 2 bases, with 19 bases remaining between them. The CDR3 region has the DNA TGTGCCAGCTCGCAGAGGGGGGACCGGGGCAATCAGCCCCAGCATTTT. Protein: CASSQRGDRGNQPQHF.

This clonotype turned up a few times. The chain has TRBV21-1 and TRBJ2-2; TRBD1, the table's D call, lacks a check against the DNA. TRBV21-1 is a pseudogene segment. This CDR3 is 14 amino acids long. The CDR3 loop reads CASSPGLWDGELFF. In DNA, the CDR3 is TGTGCCAGCAGCCCCGGGTTGTGGGACGGGGAGCTGTTTTTT.

This clonotype was recorded a few times. The V and J genes are TRBV9 and TRBJ2-1; D possibly corresponds to TRBD2 (5 bases). CDR3 length: 14 residues. CDR1 is SGDLS, CDR2 YYNGEE, per germline. Deletions cut 0 bases from V and 5 bases from J, with 9 bases between. CDR3 residues: CASSVEASNNEQFF. CDR3 in DNA: TGTGCCAGCAGCGTAGAGGCTAGCAACAATGAGCAGTTCTTC.

V usage is TRBV7-6 and J usage is TRBJ2-1; D is tentatively TRBD1 or TRBD2 (5 bases each). This CDR3 has 15 residues. V shed 4 bases and J shed 6 bases, with 16 bases lying between them. Germline CDR1 is SGHVS and CDR2 is FNYEAQ. The DNA for the CDR3 is TGTGCCAGCAGCTCGTCCACAGGCCGGGGCAATGAGCAGTTCTTC. Its protein product is CASSSSTGRGNEQFF.

The CDR3 region is CASSQADRNQPQHF. In nucleotides, the CDR3 is TGCGCCAGCAGCCAAGCTGATCGGAATCAGCCCCAGCATTTT. This chain uses TRBV4-3 with TRBJ1-5; no firm D call. This CDR3 comprises 14 residues. Germline CDR1 is LGHNA and CDR2 is YSLEER. V shed 1 base and J shed 4 bases, with 8 bases lying between them.

This clonotype was seen only a few times. The chain recombines TRBV20-1 with TRBJ1-2, with D maybe TRBD1 (6 bases). The germline CDR1 and CDR2 sequences are DFQATT and SNEGSKA (reference sequence). The CDR3 runs to 13 residues. V dropped 6 bases and J dropped 8 bases, with 19 bases sitting between them. The chain's CDR3 is CSARPGVLLGYTF. DNA of the CDR3: TGCAGTGCCCGGCCAGGGGTGCTCTTAGGCTACACCTTC.

The chain has TRBV20-1 and TRBJ2-3, with D possibly TRBD1 on 5 matching bases. CDR3 length equals 11 residues. V lost 5 bases and J lost 6, with 9 bases in between. Germline-derived CDR1 and CDR2 are DFQATT and SNEGSKA (reference sequence). CDR3 in amino acids: CSALSGDTQYF. In DNA, the CDR3 is TGCAGTGCTCTTTCAGGGGATACGCAGTATTTT.

The rearrangement links TRBV11-3 to TRBJ2-3; 7 bases align to TRBD1. J gave up 4 bases and V 3 bases, and 7 bases lay outside the gene matches. Germline V gene lookup returns CDR1 SGHNT and CDR2 YENEEA. The CDR3 extends over 15 amino acids. As DNA, the CDR3 is TGTGCCAGCAGCTTCAGGGGGTTTTGGGCAGATACGCAGTATTTT. Translation gives CASSFRGFWADTQYF.

This clonotype has only a few counts. The chain recombines TRBV10-3 with TRBJ2-5; D is unclear. V lost 3 bases to trimming and J lost 5 bases, with 7 bases between them. The CDR3 spans 12 residues. Germline-derived CDR1 and CDR2 are ENHRY and SYGVKD. Here the CDR3 DNA reads TGTGCCATCAGTGATTCGCGGGAGACCCAGTACTTC. Protein sequence: CAISDSRETQYF.

This sequence joins TRBV20-1 and TRBJ2-3, with a possible D match to TRBD1 (6 bases). V was cut by 0 bases and J by 7 bases, with 8 bases left in between. The CDR3 has 12 amino acids. Germline V lookup: CDR1 DFQATT, CDR2 SNEGSKA (reference sequence). The DNA of the CDR3 is TGCAGTGCTAGAGATGGGACAAATACGCAGTATTTT. Amino acids: CSARDGTNTQYF.

This chain joins TRBV7-2 and TRBJ1-2; D unclear. Trimming pared 5 bases from V and 5 bases from J, leaving 21 bases between. Per the germline V gene, CDR1 is SGHTA and CDR2 is FQGNSA. The CDR3 sequence is 16 residues long. The CDR3 sequence: CASSPSLPGLGYGYTF. Here the CDR3 DNA reads TGTGCCAGCAGCCCTTCATTACCGGGCCTGGGATATGGCTACACCTTC.

This clonotype was observed a handful of times. The genes are TRBV24-1 and TRBJ1-5; D gene ambiguous. CDR3 length: 12 amino acids. CDR1 and CDR2 from the germline V gene are KGHDR and SFDVKD. The V end lost 6 bases, the J end lost 5 bases, and 7 bases lay between the germline ends. The CDR3 sequence is CATSHIYQPQHF. DNA for the CDR3: TGTGCCACCAGTCACATCTATCAGCCCCAGCATTTT.

This clonotype has a handful of counts. This chain joins TRBV7-3 and TRBJ2-1; the D gene is possibly TRBD2 (5 bases). The germline V gene has CDR1 SGHTA and CDR2 FQGTGA. The CDR3 extends over 13 amino acids. Trimming pared 5 bases from V and 9 bases from J, leaving 14 bases between. Here the CDR3 DNA reads TGTGCCAGCAGCCTCACTAGTACCGGTGAGCAGTTCTTC. This translates into CASSLTSTGEQFF.

J is TRBJ1-1 and V is TRBV7-2, with a weak D call TRBD1 (6 bases). This CDR3 has 14 amino acids. Looked up from germline, CDR1 is SGHTA and CDR2 is FQGNSA. V shed 5 bases and J shed 9 bases, with 19 bases lying between them. Written as DNA, the CDR3 is TGTGCCAGCAGCCTAAGCCAGGGGTTGGGAAAAGCTTTCTTT. Encoded protein: CASSLSQGLGKAFF.

This chain joins TRBV7-9 and TRBJ1-2; 9 nucleotides align to TRBD1. The germline V gene encodes CDR1 SEHNR and CDR2 FQNEAQ (reference sequence). Losses at the gene ends were 4 bases for V and 8 bases for J; bases not matched to a gene: 8. The CDR3 length is 14 residues. The CDR3 is CASSSGQGFKGYTF. CDR3 in DNA: TGTGCCAGCAGCTCGGGACAGGGTTTTAAGGGCTACACCTTC.

The chain combines TRBV5-1 with TRBJ2-2; possible D gene TRBD2, 5 bases. This CDR3 region has 13 residues. The V gene lost 9 bases and the J gene lost 2 bases, with 11 bases spanning the gap. Germline CDR1 and CDR2: SGHRS and YFSETQ. This chain's CDR3 is CATKEGNTGELFF. The CDR3 DNA reads TGCGCCACAAAAGAGGGTAACACCGGGGAGCTGTTTTTT.

V and J are TRBV24-1 and TRBJ2-2; no reliable D call. Between the trimmed V and J ends, which lost 5 bases and 6 bases, there was a span of 3 bases. Germline V lookup: CDR1 KGHDR, CDR2 SFDVKD. The CDR3 spans 11 residues. DNA for the CDR3: TGTGCCACCAGTGCTTCCGGGGAGCTGTTTTTT. This sequence encodes CATSASGELFF.

This clonotype was detected only a few times. This chain links TRBV5-1 with TRBJ2-1; D might be TRBD2 (5 bases). Trimming removed 4 bases from V and 5 bases from J, with 10 bases in between. The CDR3 covers 13 residues. In germline, CDR1 is SGHRS, CDR2 YFSETQ. The CDR3, as DNA: TGCGCCAGCAGCCGTGACTACCACAATGAGCAGTTCTTC. Encoded protein: CASSRDYHNEQFF.

The V call is TRBV20-1, the J call TRBJ2-5; 7 bases are shared with TRBD2. V was pared by 0 bases and J by 5 bases, with 6 bases of the junction left unmatched. This CDR3 is built from 14 residues. Per the germline V gene, CDR1 is DFQATT and CDR2 is SNEGSKA (reference sequence). CDR3 sequence (DNA): TGCAGTGCTAGAGATGCGGGAGCCCTGGAGACCCAGTACTTC. This translates into CSARDAGALETQYF.

This chain uses TRBV6-1 with TRBJ2-3; D is tentatively TRBD1 or TRBD2 (5 bases each). CDR3 length: 16 residues. The germline CDR1 and CDR2 sequences are MNHNS and SASEGT. The V gene lost 7 bases and the J gene lost 5 bases, with 22 bases spanning the gap. CDR3 bases: TGTGCCAGCAAAGCAGGGCTCGGGAACCCCATAGATACGCAGTATTTT. It codes for CASKAGLGNPIDTQYF.

The chain has TRBV20-1 and TRBJ1-1; TRBD1 is a possible D gene (5 bases). The CDR3 totals 13 residues. Germline V lookup: CDR1 DFQATT, CDR2 SNEGSKA (reference sequence). Trimming removed 0 bases at V and 5 bases at J, with 10 bases between. The CDR3 reads CSARDPSGTEAFF. Written as DNA, the CDR3 is TGCAGTGCTAGAGATCCTTCAGGGACTGAAGCTTTCTTT.

The chain combines TRBV20-1 with TRBJ2-5; D may match TRBD1 or TRBD2 (5 bases each). Germline CDR1 DFQATT, CDR2 SNEGSKA (reference sequence). V lost 5 bases and J lost 0, with 7 bases in between. CDR3 length: 12 residues. The CDR3 is CSAGTNQETQYF. The CDR3 nucleotides read TGCAGTGCTGGGACGAACCAAGAGACCCAGTACTTC.

This clonotype was recorded once. This chain links TRBV2 with TRBJ2-3, with TRBD2 as a possible D gene (6 bases). CDR3 size: 12 residues. The germline V and J ends were trimmed by 5 bases and 8 bases, with 11 bases remaining between them. Germline assignment: CDR1 SNHLY and CDR2 FYNNEI. The CDR3 DNA sequence: TGTGCCAGCAGTCGGATCGGGGGTACGCAGTATTTT. This codes for CASSRIGGTQYF.

The chain uses TRBV20-1 and TRBJ1-2, with D tentatively TRBD1 (6 bases). Germline loops: CDR1 DFQATT, CDR2 SNEGSKA (reference sequence). The CDR3 covers 13 residues. Between the trimmed V and J ends, which lost 4 bases and 3 bases, there was a span of 12 bases. In DNA, the CDR3 is TGCAGTGCTAACCGTAGACAGGACTATGGCTACACCTTC. It translates to CSANRRQDYGYTF.

The rearrangement joins TRBV6-1 to TRBJ1-1; 7 nucleotides align to TRBD1. Losses at the gene ends were 6 bases for V and 3 bases for J; bases not matched to a gene: 10. This CDR3 has 15 amino acids. Germline lookup yields CDR1 MNHNS and CDR2 SASEGT. The DNA for the CDR3 is TGTGCCAGCAGAAACCAACAGGGGAGGGACACTGAAGCTTTCTTT. Its protein product is CASRNQQGRDTEAFF.

This clonotype was detected only a few times. The chain is built from TRBV12-3 or TRBV12-4 and TRBJ1-1; possibly TRBD1 for D (5 bases). This CDR3 has 14 residues. Trimming removed 3 bases at V and 4 bases at J, with 12 bases between. CDR3 loop: CASSLGTEATEAFF. For the CDR3, the DNA is TGTGCCAGCAGTTTGGGGACGGAAGCCACTGAAGCTTTCTTT.

The chain joins TRBV27 to TRBJ2-7, with D tentatively TRBD1 or TRBD2 (5 bases each). V dropped 4 bases and J dropped 2 bases, with 21 bases sitting between them. The CDR3 contains 17 residues. CDR1 and CDR2 from the germline V gene are MNHEY and SMNVEV (reference sequence). CDR3 DNA: TGTGCCAGCAGTTCCTCTTCGACCGGACGAGGGGCCTACGAGCAGTACTTC. Encoded protein: CASSSSSTGRGAYEQYF.

This clonotype appeared a few times. The rearrangement uses TRBV7-2 and TRBJ2-7, with 7 positions matching TRBD2. The CDR3 is made up of 16 amino acids. Unmatched junction bases numbered 12, after V lost 6 bases and J lost 1 base. CDR1 is SGHTA and CDR2 is FQGNSA in the germline V gene. The CDR3 nucleotides are TGTGCCAGCAGTCCGAATCGCGGGGGTGCTTCCTACGAGCAGTACTTC. Its protein is CASSPNRGGASYEQYF.

The gene calls are TRBV20-1 and TRBJ1-2; D is perhaps TRBD1 (6 bases). V lost 3 bases, J lost 0 bases, and 11 bases lay in between. Germline-derived CDR1 and CDR2 are DFQATT and SNEGSKA (reference sequence). The length of the CDR3 is 14 residues. CDR3 sequence (DNA): TGCAGTGCTAGTGGAGGGGGAGCTAACTATGGCTACACCTTC. It encodes CSASGGGANYGYTF.

This clonotype has just a few counts. The CDR3 nucleotides read TGCGCCAGCAGCATAGGACAGAGCTCTGGGGCCAACGTCCTGACTTTC. It codes for CASSIGQSSGANVLTF. The chain joins TRBV5-1 to TRBJ2-6; TRBD1 might be the D (6 bases). The CDR3 length is 16 residues. Trimming stripped 4 bases from V and 0 bases from J, with 11 bases between. The germline CDR1 and CDR2 sequences are SGHRS and YFSETQ. Looking up the rest from reference TRBV5-1 and TRBJ2-6 gives the full variable domain: KAGVTQTPRYLIKTRGQQVTLSCSPISGHRSVSWYQQTPGQGLQFLFEYFSETQRNKGNFPGRFSGRQFSNSRSEMNVSTLELGDSALYLCASSIGQSSGANVLTFGAGSRLTVL.